Shown below are 32 T cell receptor beta chains from a single sample sequenced in a study of cytomegalovirus exposure and HLA in healthy donors. PCR used 60 Vbeta primers and 13 Jbeta primers. Repertoires were generated with immunoSEQ multiplex PCR, while TCRdb's copy carries only in-frame clones and drops some. This table has roughly 86,000 clones, roughly 80% appearing once. The sequenced sample was PBMCs. All receptors come from a man between 50 and 59 years old in good health and CMV-seropositive.

Here the CDR3 DNA reads TGTGCTAGTGCCCAAACAGGGGTCCGAGAGACCCAGTACTTC. Protein: CASAQTGVRETQYF. The rearrangement uses TRBV12-5 and TRBJ2-5; 7 bases line up with TRBD1. Losses at the gene ends were 7 bases for V and 4 bases for J; bases not matched to a gene: 9. Germline V CDR1 and CDR2: LGHNT, FRNRAP. This CDR3 is built from 14 residues.

V gene TRBV7-9 combines with J gene TRBJ1-1; D gene ambiguous. The CDR3 contains 12 residues. CDR1 is SEHNR and CDR2 is FQNEAQ in the germline V gene (reference sequence). Here the CDR3 reads CSGGRRPGEAFF. In nucleotides, the CDR3 is TGTTCCGGAGGGAGGAGGCCGGGTGAAGCTTTCTTT.

The rearrangement uses TRBV7-9 and TRBJ1-5; 9 bases map to TRBD1. J was trimmed by 14 bases and V by 11 bases; bases with no gene match: 16. This CDR3 spans 13 amino acids. Germline loops: CDR1 SEHNR, CDR2 FQNEAQ (reference sequence). The CDR3 reads CASSGDRDLLEHF. CDR3 coding DNA: TGTGCCTCATCCGGGGACAGGGACCTATTGGAGCATTTT.

This chain joins TRBV14 and TRBJ1-5; tentative D call: TRBD1 (5 bases). Germline loops: CDR1 SGHDN, CDR2 FVKESK. V dropped 1 base and J dropped 6 bases, with 7 bases sitting between them. This CDR3 is 13 amino acids long. This CDR3 reads CASSQGQTQPQHF. The CDR3 coding sequence is TGTGCCAGCAGCCAAGGACAGACTCAGCCCCAGCATTTT.

CDR3 bases: TGTGCCAGCAGTTTAACCGCTAACCAGGGCGGTTTGCAGTTCTTC. It yields the protein CASSLTANQGGLQFF. The chain employs TRBV27 and TRBJ2-1, with D possibly matching TRBD1 (5 bases). V lost 2 bases and J lost 12, with 20 bases in between. CDR1 and CDR2 (germline): MNHEY, SMNVEV (reference sequence). The CDR3 consists of 15 residues.

This sequence joins TRBV9 and TRBJ2-1; 10 bases are shared with TRBD1. CDR3 length equals 15 residues. CDR1 and CDR2 (germline): SGDLS, YYNGEE. V lost 4 bases, J lost 6 bases, and 7 bases stayed unmatched. The CDR3 DNA sequence: TGTGCCAGCAGCAAGAAAGGACAGGGGGGCAATGAGCAGTTCTTC. Protein product: CASSKKGQGGNEQFF. The entire variable domain, with the rest obtained from reference TRBV9 and TRBJ2-1, is as follows: DSGVTQTPKHLITATGQRVTLRCSPRSGDLSVYWYQQSLDQGLQFLIQYYNGEERAKGNILERFSAQQFPDLHSELNLSSLELGDSALYFCASSKKGQGGNEQFFGPGTRLTVL.

The V call is TRBV5-1, the J call TRBJ2-6; the D is unclear. The V gene lost 0 bases and the J gene lost 2 bases, with 6 bases spanning the gap. Germline CDR1 and CDR2: SGHRS and YFSETQ. The CDR3 is 15 residues long. For the CDR3, the DNA is TGCGCCAGCAGCTTGGCACCTACTGGGGCCAACGTCCTGACTTTC. It encodes CASSLAPTGANVLTF. Looking up the rest from reference TRBV5-1 and TRBJ2-6 gives the full variable domain: KAGVTQTPRYLIKTRGQQVTLSCSPISGHRSVSWYQQTPGQGLQFLFEYFSETQRNKGNFPGRFSGRQFSNSRSEMNVSTLELGDSALYLCASSLAPTGANVLTFGAGSRLTVL.

The rearrangement links TRBV5-5 to TRBJ2-3; tentatively, D is TRBD2 (6 bases). Germline CDR1 is SGHKS and CDR2 is YYEKEE (reference sequence). V was clipped by 4 bases and J by 5 bases, with 14 bases between them. The CDR3 loop spans 14 amino acids. CDR3 nucleotide sequence: TGTGCCAGCAGCCCTGGGACTTACCGAGATACGCAGTATTTT. Residues: CASSPGTYRDTQYF.

The chain is built from TRBV9 and TRBJ2-3; 11 nucleotides align to TRBD1. In germline, CDR1 is SGDLS, CDR2 YYNGEE. V lost 4 bases and J lost 7; bases outside the gene matches: 5. This CDR3 contains 14 residues. The CDR3 bases are TGTGCCAGCAGCTCCGGACAGGGGGCTTATACGCAGTATTTT. Its protein product is CASSSGQGAYTQYF.

The V and J genes are TRBV5-1 and TRBJ2-2; D is perhaps TRBD2 (5 bases). This CDR3 is built from 14 residues. The V and J ends lost 0 bases and 4 bases respectively, with 7 bases between them. Germline values: CDR1 SGHRS, CDR2 YFSETQ. CDR3 loop: CASSLDAGTGELFF. For the CDR3, the DNA is TGCGCCAGCAGCTTGGATGCGGGCACCGGGGAGCTGTTTTTT. Full variable domain (outside the CDR3, taken from reference TRBV5-1 and TRBJ2-2): KAGVTQTPRYLIKTRGQQVTLSCSPISGHRSVSWYQQTPGQGLQFLFEYFSETQRNKGNFPGRFSGRQFSNSRSEMNVSTLELGDSALYLCASSLDAGTGELFFGEGSRLTVL.

This clone was seen just once. The chain recombines TRBV7-2 with TRBJ2-1; 7 bases match TRBD2. Trimming took 1 base from V and 3 from J; bases not matched to a gene: 3. Germline assignment: CDR1 SGHTA and CDR2 FQGNSA. The CDR3 loop spans 15 amino acids. CDR3: CASSLGVAGYNEQFF. CDR3 nucleotides: TGTGCCAGCAGCTTAGGAGTAGCGGGCTACAATGAGCAGTTCTTC.

The J gene is TRBJ2-7, the V gene TRBV7-9, with a tentative D call TRBD2 (5 bases). CDR1 is SEHNR and CDR2 is FQNEAQ in the germline V gene (reference sequence). This CDR3 contains 12 residues. V dropped 5 bases and J dropped 4 bases, with 9 bases sitting between them. CDR3 amino acids: CASSPGKYEQYF. CDR3 in DNA: TGTGCCAGCAGCCCGGGGAAATACGAGCAGTACTTC. Together with reference TRBV7-9 and TRBJ2-7, the CDR3 gives the full variable domain: DTGVSQNPRHKITKRGQNVTFRCDPISEHNRLYWYRQTLGQGPEFLTYFQNEAQLEKSRLLSDRFSAERPKGSFSTLEIQRTEQGDSAMYLCASSPGKYEQYFGPGTRLTVT.

This clone was observed once. V gene TRBV7-2 combines with J gene TRBJ1-1; D perhaps matches TRBD1 (5 bases). CDR3 length: 14 residues. Trimming stripped 5 bases from V and 3 bases from J, with 13 bases between. Germline V lookup: CDR1 SGHTA, CDR2 FQGNSA. DNA for the CDR3: TGTGCCAGCAGCCCAAGGGGCGCAGACACTGAAGCTTTCTTT. This gives the protein CASSPRGADTEAFF. The full variable domain, in which reference TRBV7-2 and TRBJ1-1 provide the parts outside the CDR3, is GAGVSQSPSNKVTEKGKDVELRCDPISGHTALYWYRQSLGQGLEFLIYFQGNSAPDKSGLPSDRFSAERTGGSVSTLTIQRTQQEDSAVYLCASSPRGADTEAFFGQGTRLTVV.

The V and J genes are TRBV9 and TRBJ2-2; D may be TRBD1 (6 bases). The CDR3 is 14 residues long. Per germline, CDR1 SGDLS and CDR2 YYNGEE. V lost 4 bases, J lost 4 bases, and 11 bases lay in between. The CDR3 DNA reads TGTGCCAGCAGCCCGGCAGGGGTCACCGGGGAGCTGTTTTTT. Encoded protein: CASSPAGVTGELFF. The full variable domain, with the rest looked up from reference TRBV9 and TRBJ2-2, is DSGVTQTPKHLITATGQRVTLRCSPRSGDLSVYWYQQSLDQGLQFLIQYYNGEERAKGNILERFSAQQFPDLHSELNLSSLELGDSALYFCASSPAGVTGELFFGEGSRLTVL.

This clone has only a few counts. V gene TRBV23-1 combines with J gene TRBJ1-3; D not certain. TRBV23-1 is placed among ORFs of uncertain function. CDR3 size: 15 residues. V lost 4 bases, J lost 0 bases, and 10 bases lay in between. CDR3 bases: TGCGCCAGCAGTCGCCCCCGGAGCTCTGGAAACACCATATATTTT. Protein: CASSRPRSSGNTIYF.

Within the sample, this clone is medium-sized (0.01 to 0.1%). The gene calls are TRBV7-2 and TRBJ2-5; 9 bases are shared with TRBD2. The CDR3 totals 17 residues. The junction had 8 bases not matched to a gene; V was cut back by 1 base and J by 2 bases. Germline loops: CDR1 SGHTA, CDR2 FQGNSA. The CDR3 loop is CASSLGRGGGAQETQYF. The CDR3 DNA reads TGTGCCAGCAGCTTAGGACGAGGCGGGGGGGCGCAAGAGACCCAGTACTTC. The variable domain in full, with the rest retrieved from reference TRBV7-2 and TRBJ2-5, is GAGVSQSPSNKVTEKGKDVELRCDPISGHTALYWYRQSLGQGLEFLIYFQGNSAPDKSGLPSDRFSAERTGGSVSTLTIQRTQQEDSAVYLCASSLGRGGGAQETQYFGPGTRLLVL.

The chain joins TRBV4-3 to TRBJ2-7; 7 bases match TRBD1. Germline assignment: CDR1 LGHNA and CDR2 YSLEER. The CDR3 has 13 residues. V was pared by 0 bases and J by 8 bases, with 4 bases of the junction left unmatched. The CDR3 DNA follows: TGCGCCAGCAGCCAAGATCGAGGGGGCCAGCAGTACTTC. It yields the protein CASSQDRGGQQYF.

The chain uses TRBV5-1 and TRBJ1-4, with a weak D call TRBD1 (5 bases). The CDR3 extends over 15 amino acids. Trimming removed 5 bases at V and 3 bases at J, with 14 bases between. CDR1 SGHRS and CDR2 YFSETQ come from the germline V gene. The CDR3 DNA follows: TGCGCCAGCAGAATAACAGGAATGTCTAATGAAAAACTGTTTTTT. It translates to CASRITGMSNEKLFF.

The sample holds one count of this clone. The chain combines TRBV27 with TRBJ2-3; D is unresolved. The CDR3 totals 13 residues. The V end was cut by 5 bases, the J end by 6 bases, with 12 bases between. From germline, CDR1 is MNHEY and CDR2 SMNVEV (reference sequence). The CDR3 nucleotides read TGTGCCAGCAGTCCTATCACAGATGATACGCAGTATTTT. This gives the protein CASSPITDDTQYF.

This sequence joins TRBV7-9 and TRBJ1-2; 8 bases are shared with TRBD1. With V trimmed by 5 bases and J by 4 bases, 6 bases remained unmatched. Germline loops: CDR1 SEHNR, CDR2 FQNEAQ (reference sequence). The CDR3 totals 14 residues. CDR3 sequence reads: CASSNRQGFYGYTF. Here the CDR3 DNA reads TGTGCCAGCAGCAACCGACAGGGGTTCTATGGCTACACCTTC.

This chain connects TRBV21-1 to TRBJ2-7; TRBD2, as called in the table, went unchecked against the DNA. TRBV21-1 is a listed pseudogene. The CDR3 loop spans 16 amino acids. CDR3 bases: TGTGCCAGCACTCAACCTACTAGCGGGGGCTCCTACGAGCAGTACTTC. Translation gives CASTQPTSGGSYEQYF.

The count of this clone is one. The chain has TRBV4-2 and TRBJ2-5; TRBD2 matches 8 bases. Losses at the gene ends were 6 bases for V and 2 bases for J; bases not matched to a gene: 11. The CDR3 sequence is 16 residues long. CDR1 is LGHNA and CDR2 is YNFKEQ in the germline V gene. In nucleotides, the CDR3 is TGTGCCAGCAGTCTAGGACCGGGGGGGTTACAAGAGACCCAGTACTTC. Protein: CASSLGPGGLQETQYF.

The J gene is TRBJ1-4, the V gene TRBV7-8; 9 bases map to TRBD1. This CDR3 comprises 17 residues. V gave up 3 bases and J gave up 0 bases; unmatched junction bases: 5. CDR1 SGHVS and CDR2 FQNEAQ come from the germline V gene. CDR3 in DNA: TGTGCCAGCAGCTTCCCGGACAGGGGAACAACTAATGAAAAACTGTTTTTT. Translated: CASSFPDRGTTNEKLFF. The full variable domain, its missing parts supplied by reference TRBV7-8 and TRBJ1-4, is GAGVSQSPRYKVAKRGQDVALRCDPISGHVSLFWYQQALGQGPEFLTYFQNEAQLDKSGLPSDRFFAERPEGSVSTLKIQRTQQEDSAVYLCASSFPDRGTTNEKLFFGSGTQLSVL.

V is TRBV7-3 and J is TRBJ2-3, with a tentative D call TRBD2 (5 bases). The CDR3 length is 16 residues. CDR1 is SGHTA, CDR2 FQGTGA, per germline. The ends were cut back, 6 bases at V and 4 bases at J, with 20 bases in the middle. CDR3 residues: CASRAGFGGLADTQYF. CDR3 nucleotides: TGTGCCAGCAGGGCAGGATTTGGAGGATTGGCAGATACGCAGTATTTT.

The chain carries TRBV14 and TRBJ1-5; D is uncertain. Germline V gene sequence: CDR1 SGHDN, CDR2 FVKESK. CDR3 length: 14 residues. The V end was cut by 4 bases, the J end by 7 bases, with 14 bases between. The CDR3 protein is CASSPDGVYQPQHF. CDR3 DNA sequence: TGTGCCAGCAGCCCGGACGGGGTATACCAGCCCCAGCATTTT.

The rearrangement joins TRBV4-3 to TRBJ2-2; 8 positions agree with TRBD1. In germline, CDR1 is LGHNA, CDR2 YSLEER. Trimming at V came to 4 bases and at J to 6 bases, leaving 10 bases not matched to a gene. The CDR3 extends over 16 amino acids. The CDR3 sequence is CASSPGGQGPAGELFF. The CDR3 DNA is TGCGCCAGCAGCCCCGGCGGACAGGGTCCCGCCGGGGAGCTGTTTTTT.

The chain joins TRBV11-1 to TRBJ2-1; TRBD1 agrees at 8 bases. The V gene's germline CDR1 is SGHAT and CDR2 FQDESV (reference sequence). The junction had 16 bases not matched to a gene; V was cut back by 2 bases and J by 7 bases. CDR3 length: 18 residues. CDR3 sequence reads: CASSLSGGAIIRENEQFF. Here the CDR3 DNA reads TGTGCCAGCAGCTTATCAGGGGGCGCTATCATCAGAGAGAATGAGCAGTTCTTC.

The gene calls are TRBV6-1 and TRBJ1-2; 9 bases fit TRBD1. V shed 2 bases, J shed 4 bases, and the junction held 8 bases outside the gene matches. This CDR3 is built from 16 residues. Germline V lookup: CDR1 MNHNS, CDR2 SASEGT. The CDR3 sequence is CASSEQPGQGPYGYTF. The DNA of the CDR3 is TGTGCCAGCAGTGAACAGCCGGGACAGGGCCCCTATGGCTACACCTTC.

The chain carries TRBV7-8 and TRBJ2-2, with D possibly being TRBD1 (6 bases). This CDR3 is 15 amino acids long. Germline assignment: CDR1 SGHVS and CDR2 FQNEAQ. Trimming removed 2 bases from V and 6 bases from J, with 13 bases in between. The CDR3 is CASSLSGTGPGELFF. As DNA, the CDR3 is TGTGCCAGCAGCTTATCGGGAACAGGGCCCGGGGAGCTGTTTTTT.

This clone was counted a single time. This chain joins TRBV29-1 and TRBJ2-5; 7 bases are a match to TRBD2. The CDR3 covers 10 residues. With V trimmed by 6 bases and J by 5 bases, 0 bases remained unmatched. CDR1 and CDR2 from the germline V gene are SQVTM and ANQGSEA. As DNA, the CDR3 is TGCAGCGTGGGAGGGGAGACCCAGTACTTC. This encodes CSVGGETQYF.

V usage is TRBV29-1 and J usage is TRBJ2-3; no clear D gene. V shed 2 bases and J shed 4 bases, with 7 bases lying between them. Germline assignment: CDR1 SQVTM and CDR2 ANQGSEA. The CDR3 runs to 12 residues. The CDR3 reads CSVEFSADTQYF. CDR3 nucleotide sequence: TGCAGCGTTGAATTCAGCGCAGATACGCAGTATTTT.

This chain joins TRBV25-1 and TRBJ1-2; the D is unclear. There are 13 residues in the CDR3. Germline CDR1 and CDR2: MGHDK and SYGVNS. The germline V and J ends were trimmed by 0 bases and 3 bases, with 5 bases remaining between them. CDR3 sequence reads: CASSEYRDYGYTF. The DNA for the CDR3 is TGTGCCAGCAGTGAATATAGAGACTATGGCTACACCTTC.